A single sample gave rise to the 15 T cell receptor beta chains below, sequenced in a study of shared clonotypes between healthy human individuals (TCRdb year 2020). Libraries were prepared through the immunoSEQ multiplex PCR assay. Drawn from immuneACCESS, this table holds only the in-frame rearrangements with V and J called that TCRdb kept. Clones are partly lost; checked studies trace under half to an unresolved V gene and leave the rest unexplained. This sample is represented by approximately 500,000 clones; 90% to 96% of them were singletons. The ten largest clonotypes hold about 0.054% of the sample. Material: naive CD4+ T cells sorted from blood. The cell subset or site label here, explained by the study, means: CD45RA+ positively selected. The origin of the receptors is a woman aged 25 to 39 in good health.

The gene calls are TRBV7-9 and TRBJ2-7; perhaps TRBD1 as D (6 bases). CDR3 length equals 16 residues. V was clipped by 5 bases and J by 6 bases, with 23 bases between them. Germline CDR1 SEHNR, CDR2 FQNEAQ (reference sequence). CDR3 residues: CASSPRKGQSLVEQYF. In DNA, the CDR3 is TGTGCCAGCAGCCCTCGGAAAGGACAGTCTTTGGTCGAGCAGTACTTC.

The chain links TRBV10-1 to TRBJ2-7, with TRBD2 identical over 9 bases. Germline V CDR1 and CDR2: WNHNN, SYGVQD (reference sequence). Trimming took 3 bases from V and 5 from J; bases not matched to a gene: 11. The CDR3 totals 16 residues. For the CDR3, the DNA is TGCGCCAGCAGTGACCCGGGAGCGGGAGGACTCAACGAGCAGTACTTC. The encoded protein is CASSDPGAGGLNEQYF.

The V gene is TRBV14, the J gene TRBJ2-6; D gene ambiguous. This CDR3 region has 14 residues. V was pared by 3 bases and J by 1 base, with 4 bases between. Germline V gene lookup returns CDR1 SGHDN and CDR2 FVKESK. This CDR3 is CASSHRSGANVLTF. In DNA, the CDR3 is TGTGCCAGCAGCCACCGATCTGGGGCCAACGTCCTGACTTTC.

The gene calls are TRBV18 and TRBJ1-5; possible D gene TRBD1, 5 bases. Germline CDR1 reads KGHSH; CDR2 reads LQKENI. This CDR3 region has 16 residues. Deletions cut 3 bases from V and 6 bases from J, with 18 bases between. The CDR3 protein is CASSPWDPGSSQPQHF. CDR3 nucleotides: TGTGCCAGCTCACCCTGGGACCCGGGGTCCAGTCAGCCCCAGCATTTT. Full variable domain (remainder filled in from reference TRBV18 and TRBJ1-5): NAGVMQNPRHLVRRRGQEARLRCSPMKGHSHVYWYRQLPEEGLKFMVYLQKENIIDESGMPKERFSAEFPKEGPSILRIQQVVRGDSAAYFCASSPWDPGSSQPQHFGDGTRLSIL.

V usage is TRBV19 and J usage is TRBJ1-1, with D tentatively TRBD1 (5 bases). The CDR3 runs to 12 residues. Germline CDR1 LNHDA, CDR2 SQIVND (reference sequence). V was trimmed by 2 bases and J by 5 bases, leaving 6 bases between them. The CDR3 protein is CASSIRGTEAFF. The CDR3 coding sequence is TGTGCCAGTAGTATACGGGGGACTGAAGCTTTCTTT.

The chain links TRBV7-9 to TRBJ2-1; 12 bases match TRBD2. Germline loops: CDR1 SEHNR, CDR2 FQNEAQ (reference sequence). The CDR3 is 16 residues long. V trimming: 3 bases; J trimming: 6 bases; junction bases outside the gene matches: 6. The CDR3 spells CASSFKLAGGFNEQFF. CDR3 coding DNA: TGTGCCAGCAGCTTCAAACTAGCGGGAGGTTTCAATGAGCAGTTCTTC.

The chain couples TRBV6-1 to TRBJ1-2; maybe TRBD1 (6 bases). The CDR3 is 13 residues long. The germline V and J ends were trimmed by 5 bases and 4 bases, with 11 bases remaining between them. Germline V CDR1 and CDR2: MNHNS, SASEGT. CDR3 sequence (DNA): TGTGCCAGCAGTTCCGACAGGCTCTATGGCTACACCTTC. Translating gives CASSSDRLYGYTF.

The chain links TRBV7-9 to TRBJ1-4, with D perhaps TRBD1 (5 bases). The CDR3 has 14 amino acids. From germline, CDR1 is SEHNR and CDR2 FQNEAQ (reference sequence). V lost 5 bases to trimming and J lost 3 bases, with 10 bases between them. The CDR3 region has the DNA TGTGCCAGCAGCCCAGGGTGGGCTAATGAAAAACTGTTTTTT. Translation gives CASSPGWANEKLFF. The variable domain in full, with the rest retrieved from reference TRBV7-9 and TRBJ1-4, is DTGVSQNPRHKITKRGQNVTFRCDPISEHNRLYWYRQTLGQGPEFLTYFQNEAQLEKSRLLSDRFSAERPKGSFSTLEIQRTEQGDSAMYLCASSPGWANEKLFFGSGTQLSVL.

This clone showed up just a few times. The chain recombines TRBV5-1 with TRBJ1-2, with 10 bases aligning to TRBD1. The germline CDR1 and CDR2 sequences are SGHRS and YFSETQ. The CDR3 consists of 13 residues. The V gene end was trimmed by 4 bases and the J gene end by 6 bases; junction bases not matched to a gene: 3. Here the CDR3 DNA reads TGCGCCAGCAGCATAGGGACAGGGGATGGCTACACCTTC. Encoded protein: CASSIGTGDGYTF.

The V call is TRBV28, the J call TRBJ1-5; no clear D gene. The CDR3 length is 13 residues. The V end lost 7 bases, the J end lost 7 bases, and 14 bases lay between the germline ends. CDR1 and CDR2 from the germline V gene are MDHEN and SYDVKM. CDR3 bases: TGTGCCAGCAATGAGGTCAGAATCCAGCCCCAGCATTTT. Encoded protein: CASNEVRIQPQHF.

The CDR3 DNA sequence: TGTGCCAGCAGATCGGGACAGGGTGGCAATCAGCCCCAGCATTTT. Residues: CASRSGQGGNQPQHF. The chain couples TRBV27 to TRBJ1-5, with 9 bases that match TRBD1. CDR3 length: 15 amino acids. Germline trimming cut 6 bases from V and 2 bases from J; bases unmatched to any gene: 5. Germline CDR1 reads MNHEY; CDR2 reads SMNVEV (reference sequence).

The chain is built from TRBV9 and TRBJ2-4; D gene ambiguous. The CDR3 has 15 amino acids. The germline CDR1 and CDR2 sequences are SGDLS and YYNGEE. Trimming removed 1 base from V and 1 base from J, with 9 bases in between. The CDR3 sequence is CASSVNSFAKNIQYF. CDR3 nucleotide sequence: TGTGCCAGCAGCGTAAACAGCTTCGCCAAAAACATTCAGTACTTC. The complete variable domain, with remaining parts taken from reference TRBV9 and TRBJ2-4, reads DSGVTQTPKHLITATGQRVTLRCSPRSGDLSVYWYQQSLDQGLQFLIQYYNGEERAKGNILERFSAQQFPDLHSELNLSSLELGDSALYFCASSVNSFAKNIQYFGAGTRLSVL.

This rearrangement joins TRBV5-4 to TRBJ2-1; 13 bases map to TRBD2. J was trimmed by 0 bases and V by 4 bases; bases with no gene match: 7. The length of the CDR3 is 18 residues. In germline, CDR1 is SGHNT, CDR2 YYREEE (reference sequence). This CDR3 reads CASSAGLAGTTSYNEQFF. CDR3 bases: TGTGCCAGCAGCGCGGGACTAGCGGGAACGACCTCCTACAATGAGCAGTTCTTC.

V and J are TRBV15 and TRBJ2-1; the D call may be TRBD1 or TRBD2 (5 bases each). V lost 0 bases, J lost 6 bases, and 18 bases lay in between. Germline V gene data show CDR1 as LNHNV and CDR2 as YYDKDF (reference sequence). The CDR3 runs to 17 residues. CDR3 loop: CATSRDGAQGEGNEQFF. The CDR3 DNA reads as TGTGCCACCAGCAGAGATGGAGCTCAGGGAGAGGGCAATGAGCAGTTCTTC.

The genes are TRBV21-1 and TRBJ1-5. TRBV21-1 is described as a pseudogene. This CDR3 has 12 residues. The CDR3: CASPHVKQPQHF. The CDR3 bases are TGTGCCAGCCCCCACGTTAAACAGCCCCAGCATTTT.